The source of this T cell receptor beta chain is a study of CD8 T cells in Susac syndrome. Study-level information: Roughly six sequenced Susac syndrome patients had clinically active disease, while eight or nine were in remission. Study-level points and caveats: TEMRA cells and active patients showed peak Susac CD8+ clonal expansion. Susac-specific public clones in total CD8+ repertoires numbered around 17; in CD8+ TEMRA repertoires, they numbered roughly five.

Germline assignment: CDR1 PRHDT and CDR2 FYEKMQ (reference sequence). Trimming left V 1 base short and J 14 bases short, with 15 bases between. The CDR3 consists of 13 residues. RNA, at roughly 0.45 to 1 ug, was reverse transcribed with random hexamers. Each CDR3 protein is one row after TCRdb ran MiXCR on the immunoSEQ multiplex PCR reads. In the table there are some 2,300 distinct CDR3 sequences, around 70% of which are singletons. Memory subsets were defined by CD27 and CD45RA staining for TEMRA sorting. Both total CD8+ T cells and sorted CD8+ TEMRA cells were sequenced. A remark on this clonotype: Antigen unknown.

This receptor was obtained from a human donor with Susac syndrome. The gene calls are TRBV13 and TRBJ2-1; no clear D gene. Material for sequencing was CD8+ TEMRA cells from PBMCs. Subset of the sample: FACS-sorted terminally differentiated effector memory CD8+ T cells re-expressing CD45RA (CD8+ TEMRA). The DNA of the CDR3 is TGTGCCAGCAGCTTAGAAAGTTGGCCAGATAAGTTCTTC. This sequence encodes CASSLESWPDKFF.